This T cell receptor beta chain originates from a study of Graves' ophthalmopathy and Graves' hyperthyroidism. General study findings and limits: Clonotypes were expanded in thyroid at above 0.001 frequency, and most also appeared in blood.

Ophthalmopathic donors had moderate-to-severe activity, CAS ≥3 and NOSPECS ≥4, with disease that had lasted under 3 months. Other autoimmune diseases, uncontrolled infections, pregnancy or lactation excluded patients from enrollment. The CDR3 is made up of 13 amino acids. Trimming stripped 5 bases from V and 1 base from J, with 8 bases between. This clonotype was seen at least ten times. Its cognate antigen is unknown. Investigators amplified TCR beta CDR3 regions from RNA transcripts. An opening RT-PCR round employed HTBI primers and preceded a second-round multiplex PCR. TCRdb fed the multiplex PCR reads into MiXCR, producing one record per CDR3 protein. Of a few hundred thousand distinct CDR3 sequences listed, under 20% are singletons.

What was sequenced was peripheral blood. This TCR derives from an adult man with Graves' ophthalmopathy. The rearrangement uses TRBV12-3 or TRBV12-4 and TRBJ1-1; no firm D call. The CDR3 sequence is CASSLRQNTEAFF. CDR3 DNA sequence: TGTGCCAGCAGTCTACGGCAGAACACTGAAGCTTTCTTT.